The 32 T cell receptor beta chains in this list originate from one sample, sequenced in a study of blood T cell repertoires in COVID-19 (dated by TCRdb to the early 2020s). The protocol used for the library was the immunoSEQ multiplex PCR assay. Imported from immuneACCESS, the table was reduced by TCRdb to in-frame sequences with V and J called. These copies leave out some clones; in studies compared against another copy, an unresolved V gene accounts for under half, and the cause of the remainder is not known. This sample holds 200,000 to 250,000 clones; more than 80% were observed only once. In total, the top ten clones hold about 1.7% of the sample. Sample: PBMCs or T cells enriched from blood (not recorded which). The receptors stem from a man aged 60 to 75 who had recovered from COVID-19.

The J gene is TRBJ1-6, the V gene TRBV15; 8 nucleotides agree with TRBD1. There are 16 residues in the CDR3. V trimming: 0 bases; J trimming: 10 bases; junction bases outside the gene matches: 8. Looked up from germline, CDR1 is LNHNV and CDR2 is YYDKDF (reference sequence). DNA of the CDR3: TGTGCCACCAGCAGAGACCCGGGACAGGCGGGCTCACCCCTCCACTTT. The encoded protein is CATSRDPGQAGSPLHF.

The chain links TRBV19 to TRBJ1-5; D not certain. This CDR3 contains 15 residues. The V gene lost 5 bases and the J gene lost 2 bases, with 13 bases spanning the gap. Germline V gene data show CDR1 as LNHDA and CDR2 as SQIVND (reference sequence). The CDR3 sequence: CASSSTRRGNQPQHF. CDR3 nucleotide sequence: TGTGCCAGTAGTTCGACCCGTCGGGGCAATCAGCCCCAGCATTTT.

The chain carries TRBV12-3 or TRBV12-4 and TRBJ1-6; D unclear. Deletions cut 4 bases from V and 7 bases from J, with 5 bases between. The CDR3 runs 12 residues. The CDR3 DNA follows: TGTGCCAGCAGTTCCCCGAATTCACCCCTCCACTTT. This gives the protein CASSSPNSPLHF.

The count of this clone is one. The chain couples TRBV18 to TRBJ2-6; TRBD2 might be the D (6 bases). The V end was cut by 1 base, the J end by 1 base, with 8 bases between. The CDR3 sequence is 16 residues long. Germline V gives CDR1 KGHSH, CDR2 LQKENI. CDR3 in DNA: TGTGCCAGCTCACCACAGGGGACTTCTGGGGCCAACGTCCTGACTTTC. Translating gives CASSPQGTSGANVLTF.

The chain employs TRBV5-8 and TRBJ1-5; TRBD1 matches 10 bases. Germline CDR1 reads SGHTS; CDR2 reads YDEGEE. The CDR3 runs 14 residues. Trimming cost V 4 bases and J 9 bases; bases outside gene matches: 7. The CDR3 DNA sequence: TGTGCCAGCAGCACGAGGACAGGGGGTCGGCCCCAGCATTTT. It yields the protein CASSTRTGGRPQHF. The whole variable domain, filled in from reference TRBV5-8 and TRBJ1-5, reads EAGVTQSPTHLIKTRGQQATLRCSPISGHTSVYWYQQALGLGLQFLLWYDEGEERNRGNFPPRFSGRQFPNYSSELNVNALELEDSALYLCASSTRTGGRPQHFGDGTRLSIL.

The CDR3 nucleotides read TGTGCCAGTAGTATAGGGGCGACAACTAACTATGGCTACACCTTC. Its translation is CASSIGATTNYGYTF. The V gene is TRBV19, the J gene TRBJ1-2; D is uncertain. Trimming removed 1 base at V and 0 bases at J, with 9 bases between. Germline V CDR1 and CDR2: LNHDA, SQIVND (reference sequence). The CDR3 loop spans 15 amino acids.

This clone was seen a single time. This rearrangement joins TRBV11-1 to TRBJ1-4; D is unresolved. Trimming pared 1 base from V and 7 bases from J, leaving 7 bases between. The CDR3 runs to 13 residues. Germline V lookup: CDR1 SGHAT, CDR2 FQDESV (reference sequence). The DNA of the CDR3 is TGTGCCAGCAGCTTAGTCCGGGGTGAAAAACTGTTTTTT. Residues: CASSLVRGEKLFF.

This clone came up once. V is TRBV7-2 and J is TRBJ2-5, with 7 bases lining up with TRBD1. The CDR3 is 15 residues long. J was trimmed by 5 bases and V by 5 bases; bases with no gene match: 11. Germline V lookup: CDR1 SGHTA, CDR2 FQGNSA. CDR3 protein: CASSIQTGRGETQYF. In DNA, the CDR3 is TGTGCCAGCAGCATTCAGACAGGGAGAGGGGAGACCCAGTACTTC.

The chain is built from TRBV9 and TRBJ2-3; the D is unclear. CDR3 length equals 14 residues. Per the germline V gene, CDR1 is SGDLS and CDR2 is YYNGEE. V was pared by 0 bases and J by 0 bases, with 5 bases between. CDR3 DNA sequence: TGTGCCAGCAGCGTAGGTCCTAGCACAGATACGCAGTATTTT. It translates to CASSVGPSTDTQYF.

V usage is TRBV27 and J usage is TRBJ2-7; TRBD2 is a possible D gene (6 bases). Trimming shortened V by 8 bases and J by 13 bases, and 21 bases separated the two germline ends. The CDR3 is 12 residues long. Germline CDR1 reads MNHEY; CDR2 reads SMNVEV (reference sequence). Here the CDR3 DNA reads TGTGCCAGCCGGGAGAGGGAAGGGTCTCCCTACTTC. It translates to CASREREGSPYF.

The chain uses TRBV19 and TRBJ1-1; the match to TRBD1 covers 9 bases. This CDR3 is built from 17 residues. With 0 bases clipped from V and 5 bases from J, the junction kept 10 bases outside the gene matches. Germline CDR1 LNHDA, CDR2 SQIVND (reference sequence). The CDR3 DNA reads as TGTGCCAGTAGTATAGATGAGAGACAGGGGGATTGGACTGAAGCTTTCTTT. Amino acids: CASSIDERQGDWTEAFF.

The chain couples TRBV12-3 or TRBV12-4 to TRBJ1-5; D gene unclear. Between the trimmed V and J ends, which lost 3 bases and 5 bases, there was a span of 8 bases. The CDR3 covers 13 residues. CDR3 sequence reads: CASSLSEDQPQHF. The CDR3 nucleotides read TGTGCCAGCAGTTTGTCAGAGGATCAGCCCCAGCATTTT.

The genes are TRBV11-3 and TRBJ2-7; 13 bases line up with TRBD2. Germline-derived CDR1 and CDR2 are SGHNT and YENEEA. This CDR3 has 14 amino acids. V trimming: 5 bases; J trimming: 5 bases; junction bases outside the gene matches: 3. The DNA of the CDR3 is TGTGCCAGCAGCCCGGGACTAGCGGGGAACGAGCAGTACTTC. Translation: CASSPGLAGNEQYF.

This chain links TRBV5-1 with TRBJ1-6; D remains unclear. V lost 0 bases to trimming and J lost 4 bases, with 14 bases between them. The CDR3 has 17 residues. The germline V gene has CDR1 SGHRS and CDR2 YFSETQ. This chain's CDR3 is CASSLVTGTEYNSPLHF. CDR3 DNA sequence: TGCGCCAGCAGCTTGGTAACGGGAACGGAATATAATTCACCCCTCCACTTT. The full variable domain, completed using reference TRBV5-1 and TRBJ1-6, is KAGVTQTPRYLIKTRGQQVTLSCSPISGHRSVSWYQQTPGQGLQFLFEYFSETQRNKGNFPGRFSGRQFSNSRSEMNVSTLELGDSALYLCASSLVTGTEYNSPLHFGNGTRLTVT.

The rearrangement joins TRBV6-5 to TRBJ2-1; the match to TRBD1 covers 7 bases. CDR3 length: 15 amino acids. Germline loops: CDR1 MNHEY, CDR2 SVGAGI. Trimming removed 6 bases from V and 2 bases from J; junction bases left unmatched: 7. CDR3 protein: CASRATGDPYNEQFF. The CDR3 bases are TGTGCCAGCAGGGCAACAGGGGATCCCTACAATGAGCAGTTCTTC.

This chain joins TRBV12-3 or TRBV12-4 and TRBJ1-1, with TRBD1 matching over 8 bases. The length of the CDR3 is 13 residues. V was clipped by 6 bases and J by 5 bases; unmatched bases: 5. The chain's CDR3 is CASSTRQGTEAFF. In nucleotides, the CDR3 is TGTGCCAGCAGCACCCGACAGGGGACTGAAGCTTTCTTT.

This chain connects TRBV6-5 to TRBJ1-4; TRBD1 might be the D (6 bases). V lost 6 bases and J lost 6, with 14 bases in between. The CDR3 contains 14 residues. In germline, CDR1 is MNHEY, CDR2 SVGAGI. CDR3 in amino acids: CASSEGHLYEKLFF. Written as DNA, the CDR3 is TGTGCCAGCAGCGAGGGACACCTTTATGAAAAACTGTTTTTT.

The chain has TRBV6-5 and TRBJ1-4, with unresolved D. CDR3 length equals 14 residues. Germline assignment: CDR1 MNHEY and CDR2 SVGAGI. Trimming left V 3 bases short and J 7 bases short, with 12 bases between. CDR3 protein: CASSYHRVGEKLFF. The CDR3 region has the DNA TGTGCCAGCAGTTATCACCGAGTCGGTGAAAAACTGTTTTTT.

The genes are TRBV28 and TRBJ1-3; D possibly corresponds to TRBD1 (5 bases). V was trimmed by 3 bases and J by 2 bases, leaving 14 bases between them. Germline lookup yields CDR1 MDHEN and CDR2 SYDVKM. The length of the CDR3 is 16 residues. The chain's CDR3 is CASSLAAGGAGNTIYF. The CDR3 DNA reads TGTGCCAGCAGTTTGGCCGCCGGGGGGGCTGGAAACACCATATATTTT.

The CDR3 region is CSVGSAGGRSGTDTQYF. In DNA form, the CDR3 reads TGCAGCGTTGGCTCGGCGGGGGGGCGGTCTGGCACAGATACGCAGTATTTT. The chain links TRBV29-1 to TRBJ2-3, with 9 bases fitting TRBD2. The germline gives CDR1 SQVTM, CDR2 ANQGSEA. The CDR3 covers 17 residues. With 4 bases clipped from V and 1 base from J, the junction kept 12 bases outside the gene matches.

The chain combines TRBV11-3 with TRBJ1-2; D is uncertain. Germline V gene data show CDR1 as SGHNT and CDR2 as YENEEA. This CDR3 is 14 amino acids long. With 5 bases removed from V and 2 bases from J, the gap between germline ends came to 12 bases. The CDR3 sequence: CASSHGLLNYGYTF. For the CDR3, the DNA is TGTGCCAGCAGCCATGGACTGCTCAACTATGGCTACACCTTC.

The chain uses TRBV18 and TRBJ1-1; D might be TRBD1 (6 bases). The length of the CDR3 is 15 residues. The V gene's germline CDR1 is KGHSH and CDR2 LQKENI. V shed 0 bases and J shed 1 base, with 9 bases lying between them. CDR3 bases: TGTGCCAGCTCACCACCACAGGGACGGAACACTGAAGCTTTCTTT. Amino acid sequence: CASSPPQGRNTEAFF.

The DNA for the CDR3 is TGTGCCAGAAGCTTGGAGAAACCGGGACAGGGGGCTTCGGGCTACACCTTC. It translates to CARSLEKPGQGASGYTF. V usage is TRBV5-3 and J usage is TRBJ1-2; 12 bases are a match to TRBD1. TRBV5-3 is an ORF for which the function is uncertain. Trimming took 0 bases from V and 8 from J; bases not matched to a gene: 11. The CDR3 is made up of 17 amino acids.

V and J are TRBV19 and TRBJ2-2; 11 bases fit TRBD2. Per germline, CDR1 LNHDA and CDR2 SQIVND (reference sequence). The CDR3 sequence is 16 residues long. After removal of 5 bases from V and 7 bases from J, the junction contained 9 bases not matched to a gene. The DNA for the CDR3 is TGTGCCAGTAGTTCCTCGACTAGCGGGGTGGTCGGGGAGCTGTTTTTT. Amino acid sequence: CASSSSTSGVVGELFF. The variable domain in full, with the rest retrieved from reference TRBV19 and TRBJ2-2, is DGGITQSPKYLFRKEGQNVTLSCEQNLNHDAMYWYRQDPGQGLRLIYYSQIVNDFQKGDIAEGYSVSREKKESFPLTVTSAQKNPTAFYLCASSSSTSGVVGELFFGEGSRLTVL.

The gene calls are TRBV3-1 (or the pseudogene TRBV3-2) and TRBJ1-5; weak D call: TRBD1 (6 bases). The CDR3 totals 15 residues. In germline, CDR1 is LGHDT, CDR2 YNNKEL (reference sequence). V was cut by 0 bases and J by 3 bases, with 9 bases left in between. For the CDR3, the DNA is TGTGCCAGCAGCCAAGATACAGGGTTCAATCAGCCCCAGCATTTT. This codes for CASSQDTGFNQPQHF.

This clone was detected a few times. CDR3 DNA: TGTGCCAGTAGTATACGGGGGGATCCGGGTGAAAAACTGTTTTTT. Its protein product is CASSIRGDPGEKLFF. The chain couples TRBV19 to TRBJ1-4; D may be TRBD1 (5 bases). This CDR3 spans 15 amino acids. V shed 2 bases and J shed 7 bases, with 14 bases lying between them. Germline CDR1 is LNHDA and CDR2 is SQIVND (reference sequence).

For this clone: In the same sample, other DNA sequences code for this CDR3. The V gene is TRBV11-3, the J gene TRBJ2-7; TRBD1 matches 8 bases. J lost 1 base, V lost 2 bases, and 1 base had no gene match. Germline CDR1 is SGHNT and CDR2 is YENEEA. This CDR3 has 14 amino acids. CDR3 sequence reads: CASSLRDRSYEQYF. In nucleotides, the CDR3 is TGTGCCAGCAGCTTAAGGGACAGGTCCTACGAGCAGTACTTC.

This chain joins TRBV30 and TRBJ1-1; 8 bases align to TRBD1. The CDR3 is 14 residues long. Germline V gene data show CDR1 as GTSNPN and CDR2 as SVGIG (reference sequence). V trimming: 5 bases; J trimming: 1 base; junction bases outside the gene matches: 6. In DNA, the CDR3 is TGTGCCTGGCAAGGACAGGGTCCGAACACTGAAGCTTTCTTT. Translation: CAWQGQGPNTEAFF.

The chain carries TRBV11-3 and TRBJ1-2, with D unresolved. Germline-derived CDR1 and CDR2 are SGHNT and YENEEA. The CDR3 is 15 amino acids. V shed 0 bases and J shed 1 base, with 9 bases lying between them. The CDR3 DNA is TGTGCCAGCAGCTTAGAATCGGGGAGTAACTATGGCTACACCTTC. Its translation is CASSLESGSNYGYTF.

V gene TRBV5-1 combines with J gene TRBJ1-4; no clear D. This CDR3 is built from 13 residues. Germline loops: CDR1 SGHRS, CDR2 YFSETQ. V lost 4 bases and J 5 bases, leaving 9 bases between the germline ends. In DNA form, the CDR3 reads TGCGCCAGCAGCCCAGAAGCGAATGAAAAACTGTTTTTT. Protein sequence: CASSPEANEKLFF.

This sequence joins TRBV7-2 and TRBJ1-4, with TRBD1 as a possible D gene (5 bases). V lost 5 bases to trimming and J lost 8 bases, with 12 bases between them. Germline V gene lookup returns CDR1 SGHTA and CDR2 FQGNSA. The CDR3 totals 13 residues. The CDR3 DNA follows: TGTGCCAGCAGCACCCAGGGATGGGAAAAACTGTTTTTT. It translates to CASSTQGWEKLFF.

The chain joins TRBV5-4 to TRBJ2-2; 7 positions agree with TRBD1. Germline lookup yields CDR1 SGHNT and CDR2 YYREEE (reference sequence). The CDR3 is 17 residues long. Trimming took 2 bases from V and 3 from J; bases not matched to a gene: 10. The CDR3 DNA follows: TGTGCCAGCAGCTTCTCCAGGGGGTCGGTGGACACCGGGGAGCTGTTTTTT. It codes for CASSFSRGSVDTGELFF.